Below are 22 T cell receptor beta chains sequenced from a single sample in a study of shared T cell receptors in the human thymus. Sequenced by immunoSEQ multiplex PCR; TCRdb stores in-frame clones only, minus some. The repertoire holds approximately 660,000 clones, around nine tenths seen once, with over 0.008% in the top ten. This sample also belongs to another study, concerning human thymus T cells.

Sequences were obtained from thymocytes. These receptor sequences come from a boy under two years old with a congenital heart defect.

This clone was detected only a few times. This rearrangement joins TRBV7-9 to TRBJ1-2; D might be TRBD1 (5 bases). The CDR3 extends over 14 amino acids. The germline V and J ends were trimmed by 2 bases and 5 bases, with 12 bases remaining between them. CDR1 and CDR2 (germline): SEHNR, FQNEAQ (reference sequence). The CDR3: CASSLIWEGYGYTF. The DNA of the CDR3 is TGTGCCAGCAGCTTAATCTGGGAGGGGTATGGCTACACCTTC.

This chain links TRBV5-1 with TRBJ2-7; 9 bases map to TRBD1. The V gene's germline CDR1 is SGHRS and CDR2 YFSETQ. Trimming took 0 bases from V and 4 from J; bases not matched to a gene: 5. This CDR3 has 15 residues. Here the CDR3 reads CASSLELDRGYEQYF. The CDR3 DNA follows: TGCGCCAGCAGCTTGGAGCTCGACAGGGGGTACGAGCAGTACTTC.

This chain connects TRBV10-3 to TRBJ2-3, with 8 bases identical to TRBD2. This CDR3 has 16 amino acids. Trimming cost V 2 bases and J 4 bases; bases outside gene matches: 8. Germline CDR1 is ENHRY and CDR2 is SYGVKD. The CDR3 bases are TGTGCCATCAGTGAGCTCGGGAGGGCCCCCCCAGATACGCAGTATTTT. Translated, it gives CAISELGRAPPDTQYF.

The CDR3 protein is CASSILASVQETQYF. CDR3 coding DNA: TGCGCCAGCAGCATACTGGCCAGCGTCCAAGAGACCCAGTACTTC. The chain links TRBV5-1 to TRBJ2-5; no definite D call. CDR1 and CDR2 (germline): SGHRS, YFSETQ. CDR3 size: 15 residues. The V gene lost 4 bases and the J gene lost 1 base, with 14 bases spanning the gap.

This clone has just one count. The chain carries TRBV5-1 and TRBJ2-4; TRBD1 matches at 11 bases. The germline CDR1 and CDR2 sequences are SGHRS and YFSETQ. V was pared by 5 bases and J by 6 bases, with 7 bases of the junction left unmatched. CDR3 length: 15 residues. CDR3 DNA sequence: TGCGCCAGCAGACCTTGGGACAGGGGGGGAAACATTCAGTACTTC. This encodes CASRPWDRGGNIQYF. Full variable domain (outside the CDR3, taken from reference TRBV5-1 and TRBJ2-4): KAGVTQTPRYLIKTRGQQVTLSCSPISGHRSVSWYQQTPGQGLQFLFEYFSETQRNKGNFPGRFSGRQFSNSRSEMNVSTLELGDSALYLCASRPWDRGGNIQYFGAGTRLSVL.

V and J are TRBV21-1 and TRBJ2-1; the table's D gene call, TRBD2, was not cross checked with the DNA. TRBV21-1 is a pseudogene locus. The CDR3 length is 20 residues. CDR3 amino acids: CASSKVPGLAGTSSYNEQFF. In DNA, the CDR3 is TGTGCCAGCAGCAAAGTCCCCGGACTAGCGGGTACGAGCTCCTACAATGAGCAGTTCTTC.

The chain employs TRBV7-2 and TRBJ1-2, with D possibly being TRBD1 (5 bases). Germline V lookup: CDR1 SGHTA, CDR2 FQGNSA. The CDR3 extends over 14 amino acids. V gave up 6 bases and J gave up 2 bases, with 13 bases separating them. The CDR3 loop reads CASSWGGTNYGYTF. The CDR3 coding sequence is TGTGCCAGCAGTTGGGGGGGAACGAACTATGGCTACACCTTC.

Here the CDR3 reads CASTYTGGGRTYNEQFF. The CDR3 region has the DNA TGCGCCAGCACCTACACCGGAGGGGGCAGGACCTACAATGAGCAGTTCTTC. The chain combines TRBV5-1 with TRBJ2-1; a weak D match, TRBD1 (7 bases). V was clipped by 6 bases and J by 2 bases, with 21 bases between them. Germline values: CDR1 SGHRS, CDR2 YFSETQ. The CDR3 spans 17 residues.

The chain's CDR3 is CASRSRGSETQYF. CDR3 DNA: TGTGCCAGCAGGAGCAGGGGATCAGAGACCCAGTACTTC. The V gene is TRBV6-5, the J gene TRBJ2-5; possible D gene TRBD1, 6 bases. This CDR3 has 13 residues. Germline CDR1 MNHEY, CDR2 SVGAGI. The V end was cut by 6 bases, the J end by 4 bases, with 12 bases between.

This chain uses TRBV14 with TRBJ1-5; 7 bases align to TRBD1. Germline CDR1 and CDR2: SGHDN and FVKESK. The V and J ends lost 0 bases and 6 bases, in that order; junction bases with no gene match: 8. The CDR3 is 16 residues long. Here the CDR3 DNA reads TGTGCCAGCAGCCAAGAGGGTAGGGGGCAAGGTCAGCCCCAGCATTTT. It codes for CASSQEGRGQGQPQHF.

This chain uses TRBV7-2 with TRBJ2-1, with D possibly matching TRBD2 (6 bases). The ends were cut back, 4 bases at V and 6 bases at J, with 16 bases in the middle. Germline V CDR1 and CDR2: SGHTA, FQGNSA. This CDR3 has 15 residues. The CDR3 loop is CASSSPPSAGNEQFF. For the CDR3, the DNA is TGTGCCAGCAGCTCACCACCATCAGCGGGCAATGAGCAGTTCTTC.

The rearrangement uses TRBV5-1 and TRBJ1-1; 10 positions agree with TRBD1. The length of the CDR3 is 15 residues. Per the germline V gene, CDR1 is SGHRS and CDR2 is YFSETQ. Trimming took 4 bases from V and 4 from J; bases not matched to a gene: 7. CDR3 region: CASSKTGGGITEAFF. The CDR3 DNA follows: TGCGCCAGCAGCAAGACAGGGGGCGGGATCACTGAAGCTTTCTTT.

The genes are TRBV13 and TRBJ2-2; 14 bases line up with TRBD2. Germline assignment: CDR1 PRHDT and CDR2 FYEKMQ (reference sequence). There are 16 residues in the CDR3. The junction had 6 bases not matched to a gene; V was cut back by 5 bases and J by 7 bases. DNA of the CDR3: TGTGCCAGCAGCCCCTGGACTAGCGGGAGGAACGGGGAGCTGTTTTTT. It specifies CASSPWTSGRNGELFF.

The DNA of the CDR3 is TGTGCCAGTAGTATTGCCCATCGGGGGAAGGGCTATGGCTACACCTTC. Protein: CASSIAHRGKGYGYTF. The rearrangement uses TRBV19 and TRBJ1-2; D may be TRBD1 (5 bases). V dropped 3 bases and J dropped 4 bases, with 18 bases sitting between them. Germline V CDR1 and CDR2: LNHDA, SQIVND (reference sequence). This CDR3 comprises 16 residues.

The rearrangement uses TRBV5-4 and TRBJ1-5; 7 positions agree with TRBD1. This CDR3 spans 14 amino acids. CDR1 and CDR2 (germline): SGHNT, YYREEE (reference sequence). The junction had 0 bases not matched to a gene; V was cut back by 2 bases and J by 1 base. CDR3 sequence (DNA): TGTGCCAGCAGCTTACAGGGGAGCAATCAGCCCCAGCATTTT. This translates into CASSLQGSNQPQHF. The full variable domain, with the rest looked up from reference TRBV5-4 and TRBJ1-5, is ETGVTQSPTHLIKTRGQQVTLRCSSQSGHNTVSWYQQALGQGPQFIFQYYREEENGRGNFPPRFSGLQFPNYSSELNVNALELDDSALYLCASSLQGSNQPQHFGDGTRLSIL.

This sequence joins TRBV6-1 and TRBJ1-1, with D tentatively TRBD1 (6 bases). This CDR3 is built from 15 residues. Between the trimmed V and J ends, which lost 1 base and 4 bases, there was a span of 13 bases. Germline CDR1 is MNHNS and CDR2 is SASEGT. CDR3 coding DNA: TGTGCCAGCAGTGAAGTTATAGGGGGGGGCACTGAAGCTTTCTTT. Its protein is CASSEVIGGGTEAFF.

The chain has TRBV6-6 and TRBJ2-7, with D tentatively TRBD1 (6 bases). V dropped 4 bases and J dropped 2 bases, with 9 bases sitting between them. The CDR3 is 13 residues long. Germline V CDR1 and CDR2: MNHNY, SVGAGI (reference sequence). The CDR3 DNA is TGTGCCAGCAGTTCCCGGACAGCCTACGAGCAGTACTTC. Protein product: CASSSRTAYEQYF.

The chain carries TRBV15 and TRBJ2-1; 13 bases fit TRBD2. Looked up from germline, CDR1 is LNHNV and CDR2 is YYDKDF (reference sequence). The V gene end was trimmed by 4 bases and the J gene end by 0 bases; junction bases not matched to a gene: 6. CDR3 size: 18 residues. CDR3 amino acids: CATSNPGLAGNSYNEQFF. In nucleotides, the CDR3 is TGTGCCACCAGCAACCCGGGACTAGCGGGAAACTCCTACAATGAGCAGTTCTTC.

This clone was recorded once. The chain recombines TRBV28 with TRBJ1-5, with D possibly being TRBD1 (6 bases). The CDR3 loop spans 14 amino acids. Germline V CDR1 and CDR2: MDHEN, SYDVKM. The germline V and J ends were trimmed by 5 bases and 6 bases, with 14 bases remaining between them. In DNA, the CDR3 is TGTGCCAGCAGTCCCCCAGGGGAGGGTCAGCCCCAGCATTTT. This encodes CASSPPGEGQPQHF.

The chain couples TRBV19 to TRBJ2-5; the match to TRBD2 covers 11 bases. V was clipped by 3 bases and J by 1 base; unmatched bases: 1. The CDR3 consists of 15 residues. Germline V gene lookup returns CDR1 LNHDA and CDR2 SQIVND (reference sequence). As DNA, the CDR3 is TGTGCCAGTAGTATGGGGACTAGCGGCCAAGAGACCCAGTACTTC. It codes for CASSMGTSGQETQYF. Drawing the rest from reference TRBV19 and TRBJ2-5, the complete variable domain is DGGITQSPKYLFRKEGQNVTLSCEQNLNHDAMYWYRQDPGQGLRLIYYSQIVNDFQKGDIAEGYSVSREKKESFPLTVTSAQKNPTAFYLCASSMGTSGQETQYFGPGTRLLVL.

J is TRBJ1-2 and V is TRBV4-3, with 9 bases aligning to TRBD1. V lost 5 bases to trimming and J lost 3 bases; unmatched junction nucleotides: 4. The CDR3 sequence is 14 residues long. Germline V gene data show CDR1 as LGHNA and CDR2 as YSLEER. The CDR3 loop is CASSTGGPDYGYTF. The CDR3 DNA is TGCGCCAGCAGCACAGGGGGCCCTGACTATGGCTACACCTTC.

In this sample, this clone turned up once. The rearrangement uses TRBV7-6 and TRBJ1-4; D perhaps matches TRBD1 (6 bases). CDR3 size: 14 residues. Germline V gene lookup returns CDR1 SGHVS and CDR2 FNYEAQ. Trimming stripped 0 bases from V and 5 bases from J, with 7 bases between. The CDR3 DNA is TGTGCCAGCAGCTTAGCGAGGGGGAATGAAAAACTGTTTTTT. Translating gives CASSLARGNEKLFF.